This T cell receptor (beta chain) was captured in a study of blood T cell repertoires in COVID-19. The repertoire was sequenced with immunoSEQ multiplex PCR; TCRdb's copy has only in-frame clones and lacks some. The sample contains about 94,000 clones, more than 75% of which appear only once. CDR1 is MNHEY, CDR2 SVGAGI, per germline. The CDR3 runs to 12 residues. Trimming removed 7 bases from V and 8 bases from J, with 14 bases in between. The rearrangement uses TRBV6-5 and TRBJ1-2; tentative D call: TRBD1 (5 bases). The material sequenced was peripheral blood. This TCR was recovered from a woman of 80 years or more with acute or convalescent COVID-19. As DNA, the CDR3 is TGTGCCAGCACAAGCCCCCAGGGCGGCTACACCTTC. Its translation: CASTSPQGGYTF.